This TCR beta chain is from a study of shared clonotypes between healthy human individuals. Recent vaccinations or acute infections were absent in the healthy HIV-negative adult donors. Trimming removed 6 bases from V and 3 bases from J, with 2 bases in between. This CDR3 has 11 amino acids. Germline values: CDR1 WNHNN, CDR2 SYGVQD (reference sequence). Repertoires were generated with immunoSEQ multiplex PCR, while TCRdb's copy carries only in-frame clones and drops some. The sample consists of under 850,000 clones, 55% to 75% of them appearing once. The sample was memory CD4+ T cells sorted from blood. As for subset: CD45RA-negative fraction. This TCR came from a woman in her 30s in good health. This chain connects TRBV10-1 to TRBJ2-2; D is undetermined. This chain's CDR3 is CASSHTGELFF. The CDR3, as DNA: TGCGCCAGCAGCCACACCGGGGAGCTGTTTTTT.